This T cell receptor (beta chain) was identified in a study of cytomegalovirus exposure and HLA in healthy donors. The study, taken as a whole, reports: Later analysis identified a missense DCLRE1C variant that was linked to TCR beta V- and J-gene trimming.

The CDR3 spans 15 residues. The germline CDR1 and CDR2 sequences are MNHNY and SVGAGI (reference sequence). Unmatched junction bases numbered 8, after V lost 5 bases and J lost 9 bases. A word on this clone: Its antigen remains unknown.

The primer mix had 60 Vbeta and 13 Jbeta primers. Clones were read by immunoSEQ multiplex PCR, and TCRdb kept only the in-frame ones, dropping some. Here the sample spans around 170,000 clones, 60% to 85% being singletons. The V gene is TRBV6-6, the J gene TRBJ2-1, with 12 bases that match TRBD1. Sequenced: PBMCs. The TCR sequence derives from a woman between 40 and 55 years old in good health and CMV-seropositive. The CDR3 sequence is CASSQTGTGGSEQFF. As DNA, the CDR3 is TGTGCCAGCAGTCAAACCGGGACAGGGGGCAGTGAGCAGTTCTTC.